This T cell receptor beta chain was documented in a study of T cell repertoires in cytomegalovirus infection. About the study: CMV epitopes in the study were HLA-C-restricted (recently identified) and HLA-B-restricted (well studied). Matching HLA type, along with CMV infection, was indicated by public TCR beta signatures. Broader study findings: HLA-C-restricted CMV clonotypes gave the most frequent clonotype in two of eight donors.

The CDR3 runs 15 residues. The germline V gene has CDR1 MGHRA and CDR2 YSYEKL. Trimming shortened V by 4 bases and J by 3 bases, and 14 bases separated the two germline ends. TCRdb processed the reads anew with MiXCR; each CDR3 protein has one entry. The table lists around 430,000 distinct CDR3 sequences, roughly 46% of them singletons. To note about this clonotype: Its target is unknown.

J is TRBJ2-3 and V is TRBV4-1, with unresolved D. The sample was cultured PBMCs, taken from culture after CMV antigen stimulation. This sequence was found in a human donor in good health (CMV status not recorded). Some clones in this sample may be carry-over from other donors' samples. CDR3 DNA: TGCGCCAGCAGCCGGAATCAAGAAAGTACAGATACGCAGTATTTT. Translating it yields CASSRNQESTDTQYF.